These 18 T cell receptor beta chains were sequenced from one sample in a study of blood T cell repertoires in COVID-19. Method: immunoSEQ multiplex PCR; TCRdb's copy keeps in-frame clones and lacks some. In the table there are around 310,000 clones, around 91% of which are singletons. The sequenced material came from peripheral blood. Receptors were obtained from a woman in her forties with COVID-19, enrolled during active disease.

CDR3 residues: CASSEGFLQGAPNTEAFF. DNA for the CDR3: TGTGCCAGCAGTGAAGGATTCCTACAGGGGGCGCCGAACACTGAAGCTTTCTTT. V is TRBV6-1 and J is TRBJ1-1; 9 bases are shared with TRBD1. Germline V gene lookup returns CDR1 MNHNS and CDR2 SASEGT. J was trimmed by 1 base and V by 1 base; bases with no gene match: 10. The CDR3 has 18 residues.

CDR3 protein: CASSDTPGGGSQPQHF. CDR3 coding DNA: TGTGCCAGCTCCGACACCCCAGGGGGCGGATCTCAGCCCCAGCATTTT. The chain couples TRBV18 to TRBJ1-5; 8 bases line up with TRBD1. Germline CDR1 reads KGHSH; CDR2 reads LQKENI. CDR3 length equals 16 residues. V lost 6 bases to trimming and J lost 6 bases; unmatched junction nucleotides: 13.

This clone showed up just a few times. V gene TRBV2 combines with J gene TRBJ1-5; TRBD1 matches 7 bases. This CDR3 comprises 15 residues. Trimming removed 6 bases from V and 1 base from J; junction bases left unmatched: 6. CDR1 is SNHLY and CDR2 is FYNNEI in the germline V gene. This chain's CDR3 is CASSQGQISNQPQHF. CDR3 nucleotide sequence: TGTGCCAGCAGCCAGGGACAGATCAGCAATCAGCCCCAGCATTTT.

The V call is TRBV6-5, the J call TRBJ2-3; 12 bases align to TRBD2. V shed 10 bases, J shed 2 bases, and the junction held 7 bases outside the gene matches. The CDR3 runs 15 residues. Germline assignment: CDR1 MNHEY and CDR2 SVGAGI. In DNA, the CDR3 is TGTGCCACAAAGGGACTAGCGGGTTCCACAGATACGCAGTATTTT. Its translation: CATKGLAGSTDTQYF.

This chain links TRBV30 with TRBJ1-2; 8 bases fit TRBD1. The CDR3 has 13 residues. In germline, CDR1 is GTSNPN, CDR2 SVGIG (reference sequence). V lost 3 bases to trimming and J lost 14 bases; unmatched junction nucleotides: 14. The CDR3 here is CAWSGTLGQGATF. For the CDR3, the DNA is TGTGCCTGGAGCGGGACTCTTGGACAGGGAGCGACCTTC.

The chain has TRBV28 and TRBJ2-4; the D gene is possibly TRBD2 (5 bases). This CDR3 has 12 amino acids. Germline V gene lookup returns CDR1 MDHEN and CDR2 SYDVKM. Trimming took 6 bases from V and 13 from J, leaving 16 bases between them. In nucleotides, the CDR3 is TGTGCCAGCAGCTGGGGAAATTGGGAGCAGTACTTC. It yields the protein CASSWGNWEQYF.

J is TRBJ2-7 and V is TRBV1; the tabulated D call, TRBD2, remains unverified against the DNA. TRBV1 is an annotated pseudogene. The CDR3 extends over 16 amino acids. The CDR3 coding sequence is TGCACCAGCAGCCAGGAAGGGACTAGCGGCTCCTACGAGCAGTACTTC. This gives the protein CTSSQEGTSGSYEQYF.

The V call is TRBV10-3, the J call TRBJ1-5; D is ambiguous. CDR1 is ENHRY, CDR2 SYGVKD, per germline. CDR3 length: 13 amino acids. Trimming pared 6 bases from V and 2 bases from J, leaving 8 bases between. The CDR3 nucleotides read TGTGCCATCAGGGCCGGGGGCAATCAGCCCCAGCATTTT. It specifies CAIRAGGNQPQHF.

This clone was seen a single time. This sequence joins TRBV6-2 or TRBV6-3 and TRBJ1-2; possible D gene TRBD1, 5 bases. The germline V and J ends were trimmed by 2 bases and 7 bases, with 5 bases remaining between them. This CDR3 is 11 amino acids long. The germline V gene has CDR1 MNHEY and CDR2 SVGEGT. The CDR3 DNA reads as TGTGCCAGCAGTTACGGGGCTGGCTACACCTTC. Encoded protein: CASSYGAGYTF.

The chain combines TRBV5-1 with TRBJ1-2, with 7 bases lining up with TRBD1. The CDR3 loop spans 14 amino acids. Germline V gives CDR1 SGHRS, CDR2 YFSETQ. Unmatched junction bases numbered 11, after V lost 4 bases and J lost 8 bases. CDR3 nucleotide sequence: TGCGCCAGCAGCGGGTACAGGGGAGGCGAGGGCTACACCTTC. Protein: CASSGYRGGEGYTF.

This chain uses TRBV5-1 with TRBJ1-2; unclear D gene. CDR3 size: 21 residues. Trimming took off 0 bases at V and 0 bases at J, with 27 bases between the two ends. Looked up from germline, CDR1 is SGHRS and CDR2 is YFSETQ. The CDR3: CASSLAGAGSRRHGANYGYTF. As DNA, the CDR3 is TGCGCCAGCAGCTTGGCCGGCGCCGGAAGCCGACGGCATGGAGCTAACTATGGCTACACCTTC.

This clone has just one count. The V call is TRBV18, the J call TRBJ1-3, with TRBD1 matching 7 bases. Germline values: CDR1 KGHSH, CDR2 LQKENI. The CDR3 length is 16 residues. Trimming took 3 bases from V and 3 from J; bases not matched to a gene: 8. CDR3 nucleotides: TGTGCCAGCTCACCGACACAGGGGCGTGATGGAAACACCATATATTTT. Translating it yields CASSPTQGRDGNTIYF.

V and J are TRBV7-2 and TRBJ1-3, with D maybe TRBD1 (5 bases). Per the germline V gene, CDR1 is SGHTA and CDR2 is FQGNSA. Trimming removed 1 base from V and 7 bases from J, with 11 bases in between. The CDR3 runs 14 residues. This CDR3 reads CASSLDPGYNTIYF. The CDR3 nucleotides are TGTGCCAGCAGCTTAGATCCAGGGTATAACACCATATATTTT.

The chain has TRBV27 and TRBJ2-7; tentatively, D is TRBD1 (5 bases). The V gene's germline CDR1 is MNHEY and CDR2 SMNVEV (reference sequence). V lost 6 bases and J lost 1, with 22 bases in between. This CDR3 has 17 amino acids. Here the CDR3 reads CASRSPRPDTQSYEQYF. The CDR3, as DNA: TGTGCCAGCAGAAGCCCTCGGCCGGACACCCAATCCTACGAGCAGTACTTC.

The V gene is TRBV7-3, the J gene TRBJ1-2; 8 bases are shared with TRBD1. The CDR3 length is 14 residues. Looked up from germline, CDR1 is SGHTA and CDR2 is FQGTGA. With V trimmed by 5 bases and J by 5 bases, 7 bases remained unmatched. DNA of the CDR3: TGTGCCAGCAGCGCAGGACAGGGCCCTTATGGCTACACCTTC. Translated: CASSAGQGPYGYTF.

V usage is TRBV18 and J usage is TRBJ2-7; 11 positions agree with TRBD2. The ends lost 4 bases at V and 2 bases at J; junction bases unmatched: 7. The CDR3 totals 16 residues. Per the germline V gene, CDR1 is KGHSH and CDR2 is LQKENI. The CDR3: CASSLQGLAVPYEQYF. Here the CDR3 DNA reads TGTGCCAGCTCACTTCAGGGACTAGCGGTCCCCTACGAGCAGTACTTC.

This chain connects TRBV19 to TRBJ2-3; 9 nucleotides match TRBD2. The ends lost 5 bases at V and 2 bases at J; junction bases unmatched: 14. CDR3 length: 18 amino acids. Germline V CDR1 and CDR2: LNHDA, SQIVND (reference sequence). The CDR3 DNA sequence: TGTGCCAGTAGTCGTCCCCCACTGCTAGCGGGAAACACAGATACGCAGTATTTT. Translation: CASSRPPLLAGNTDTQYF.

V gene TRBV6-5 combines with J gene TRBJ2-3, with 13 bases matching TRBD2. Per germline, CDR1 MNHEY and CDR2 SVGAGI. V shed 4 bases, J shed 8 bases, and the junction held 6 bases outside the gene matches. This CDR3 is 15 amino acids long. The CDR3 nucleotides read TGTGCCAGCAGTTTACGGACTAGCGGGAGAGGTACGCAGTATTTT. Translation: CASSLRTSGRGTQYF.